The 23 T cell receptor beta chains presented below share a single source sample, sequenced in a study of blood T cell repertoires in COVID-19. TCRdb's copy holds only in-frame clones and misses some; the assay was immunoSEQ multiplex PCR. This sample has about 280,000 clones, with 75% to 90% found just once. Specimen: PBMCs or T cells enriched from blood (not recorded which). The receptors here all came from a woman aged 25 to 39 with acute COVID-19.

This sequence joins TRBV7-8 and TRBJ2-3; TRBD1 is a possible D gene (6 bases). V lost 6 bases and J lost 0, with 7 bases in between. Germline CDR1 reads SGHVS; CDR2 reads FQNEAQ. The CDR3 spans 13 residues. CDR3 amino acids: CASRTGSTDTQYF. The CDR3 bases are TGTGCCAGCAGAACAGGGAGCACAGATACGCAGTATTTT.

The chain links TRBV25-1 to TRBJ1-6, with TRBD1 identical over 8 bases. Looked up from germline, CDR1 is MGHDK and CDR2 is SYGVNS. The V gene end was trimmed by 6 bases and the J gene end by 9 bases; junction bases not matched to a gene: 7. CDR3 length: 14 residues. This CDR3 is CASSTGQGSSPLHF. The CDR3 nucleotides read TGTGCCAGCAGCACCGGACAGGGTAGTTCACCCCTCCACTTT.

This sequence joins TRBV3-1 (or the pseudogene TRBV3-2) and TRBJ2-2; possible D gene TRBD1, 5 bases. V lost 4 bases and J 4 bases, leaving 7 bases between the germline ends. Germline CDR1 LGHDT, CDR2 YNNKEL (reference sequence). The CDR3 length is 13 residues. CDR3 residues: CASSRGGTGELFF. CDR3 in DNA: TGTGCCAGCAGCCGGGGCGGCACCGGGGAGCTGTTTTTT.

J is TRBJ1-6 and V is TRBV3-1 (or the pseudogene TRBV3-2); TRBD1 is a possible D gene (6 bases). CDR3 length equals 14 residues. Trimming took off 1 base at V and 14 bases at J, with 15 bases between the two ends. Germline CDR1 LGHDT, CDR2 YNNKEL (reference sequence). The CDR3 reads CASSQGGGAGALHF. As DNA, the CDR3 is TGTGCCAGCAGCCAAGGTGGGGGGGCTGGGGCCCTCCACTTT.

V gene TRBV28 combines with J gene TRBJ2-1; 7 bases line up with TRBD2. There are 17 residues in the CDR3. Germline values: CDR1 MDHEN, CDR2 SYDVKM. The V gene end was trimmed by 2 bases and the J gene end by 3 bases; junction bases not matched to a gene: 10. CDR3 DNA sequence: TGTGCCAGCAGTTTAATCGCGCGGGGGACCCGCTACAATGAGCAGTTCTTC. This codes for CASSLIARGTRYNEQFF.

This clone was observed a few times. This rearrangement joins TRBV21-1 to TRBJ1-4. TRBV21-1 is a pseudogene. The CDR3 runs 19 residues. CDR3 loop: CASNPQRGGLKATNEKLFF. Written as DNA, the CDR3 is TGTGCCAGCAACCCGCAGCGGGGGGGGCTAAAAGCAACTAATGAAAAACTGTTTTTT.

The genes are TRBV29-1 and TRBJ2-7; perhaps TRBD2 as D (6 bases). The CDR3 runs 14 residues. V was cut by 3 bases and J by 0 bases, with 12 bases left in between. Germline V gene data show CDR1 as SQVTM and CDR2 as ANQGSEA. CDR3 residues: CSVEISGNSYEQYF. The CDR3 region has the DNA TGCAGCGTTGAGATTAGCGGTAACTCCTACGAGCAGTACTTC.

The chain joins TRBV19 to TRBJ2-7, with TRBD1 matching over 11 bases. This CDR3 has 13 residues. V shed 8 bases, J shed 4 bases, and the junction held 4 bases outside the gene matches. In germline, CDR1 is LNHDA, CDR2 SQIVND (reference sequence). Here the CDR3 reads CASGGQGVYEQYF. In DNA form, the CDR3 reads TGTGCCAGTGGGGGACAGGGGGTTTACGAGCAGTACTTC.

The DNA for the CDR3 is TGCGCCAGCAGCCTTGACAATCAGGGTAATTCACCCCTCCACTTT. Residues: CASSLDNQGNSPLHF. The chain carries TRBV5-1 and TRBJ1-6; D perhaps matches TRBD1 (5 bases). The germline V gene has CDR1 SGHRS and CDR2 YFSETQ. The CDR3 spans 15 residues. Trimming pared 4 bases from V and 6 bases from J, leaving 14 bases between.

This clone came up once. This rearrangement joins TRBV3-1 (or the pseudogene TRBV3-2) to TRBJ1-4; no firm D call. CDR3 length: 15 amino acids. V gave up 0 bases and J gave up 4 bases, with 9 bases separating them. The germline V gene has CDR1 LGHDT and CDR2 YNNKEL (reference sequence). This CDR3 is CASSQESQINEKLFF. The CDR3 coding sequence is TGTGCCAGCAGCCAAGAATCACAGATTAATGAAAAACTGTTTTTT.

The chain uses TRBV5-4 and TRBJ2-3, with D uncertain. The germline V and J ends were trimmed by 4 bases and 5 bases, with 8 bases remaining between them. The CDR3 consists of 12 residues. Germline CDR1 SGHNT, CDR2 YYREEE (reference sequence). CDR3 bases: TGTGCCAGCAGCCAGTCTGTAGATACGCAGTATTTT. Protein product: CASSQSVDTQYF.

On this clone itself: The identical CDR3 is also encoded by other nucleotide sequences in the sample. The chain uses TRBV27 and TRBJ2-1, with 7 bases fitting TRBD2. CDR1 MNHEY and CDR2 SMNVEV come from the germline V gene (reference sequence). This CDR3 spans 15 amino acids. The J segment lost 1 base and the V segment lost 2 bases, leaving 2 bases of the junction unmatched. CDR3 amino acids: CASSLGGSSYNEQFF. In DNA form, the CDR3 reads TGTGCCAGCAGTTTAGGCGGGAGTTCCTACAATGAGCAGTTCTTC.

The chain couples TRBV10-2 to TRBJ2-7, with TRBD1 identical over 9 bases. The CDR3 contains 14 residues. Trimming removed 6 bases from V and 3 bases from J; junction bases left unmatched: 6. The germline V gene has CDR1 WSHSY and CDR2 SAAADI. The CDR3 nucleotides are TGCGCCAGCAGGGAGGACAGGGGAAGCTACGAGCAGTACTTC. This encodes CASREDRGSYEQYF.

This chain joins TRBV30 and TRBJ1-3; TRBD1 matches at 7 bases. This CDR3 comprises 16 residues. Per germline, CDR1 GTSNPN and CDR2 SVGIG (reference sequence). Unmatched junction bases numbered 14, after V lost 2 bases and J lost 7 bases. The CDR3 reads CAWSPENRGVRNTIYF. Here the CDR3 DNA reads TGTGCCTGGAGTCCCGAAAACAGGGGAGTTAGGAACACCATATATTTT.

This chain links TRBV5-1 with TRBJ2-2; the match to TRBD1 covers 9 bases. Trimming took 3 bases from V and 4 from J; bases not matched to a gene: 4. This CDR3 contains 15 residues. Germline CDR1 and CDR2: SGHRS and YFSETQ. As DNA, the CDR3 is TGCGCCAGCAGCTCACAGGGGGCCGGCACCGGGGAGCTGTTTTTT. It specifies CASSSQGAGTGELFF.

The DNA of the CDR3 is TGTGCCAGCAGCCAAGAAAGGGGTAGCGGGAGAACCGGGGAGCTGTTTTTT. Translation gives CASSQERGSGRTGELFF. This chain connects TRBV3-1 (or the pseudogene TRBV3-2) to TRBJ2-2; the match to TRBD2 covers 9 bases. The CDR3 sequence is 17 residues long. The V gene end was trimmed by 0 bases and the J gene end by 5 bases; junction bases not matched to a gene: 7. Per the germline V gene, CDR1 is LGHDT and CDR2 is YNNKEL (reference sequence).

This clone was observed a single time. The chain is built from TRBV3-1 (or the pseudogene TRBV3-2) and TRBJ2-3, with 8 bases identical to TRBD1. V shed 5 bases and J 0 bases; nucleotides not matched to a gene: 10. This CDR3 is 17 amino acids long. CDR1 and CDR2 (germline): LGHDT, YNNKEL (reference sequence). For the CDR3, the DNA is TGTGCCAGCAGCATGCGGCAGGGGGCAATGAGCACAGATACGCAGTATTTT. The encoded protein is CASSMRQGAMSTDTQYF.

The rearrangement joins TRBV3-1 (or the pseudogene TRBV3-2) to TRBJ1-1; 8 positions match TRBD1. The V and J ends lost 1 base and 10 bases, in that order; junction bases with no gene match: 11. Germline V lookup: CDR1 LGHDT, CDR2 YNNKEL (reference sequence). CDR3 length: 15 residues. CDR3 sequence reads: CASSQGSGGEVRAFF. CDR3 nucleotides: TGTGCCAGCAGCCAAGGGTCAGGGGGCGAGGTACGAGCTTTCTTT.

This clone has a handful of counts. The V call is TRBV28, the J call TRBJ1-3, with D maybe TRBD1 (5 bases). The ends were cut back, 7 bases at V and 0 bases at J, with 7 bases in the middle. The CDR3 loop spans 13 amino acids. Germline lookup yields CDR1 MDHEN and CDR2 SYDVKM. CDR3 bases: TGTGCCAGCACCGACAGCTCTGGAAACACCATATATTTT. This translates into CASTDSSGNTIYF.

A single count supports this clone. The chain links TRBV5-1 to TRBJ2-2, with TRBD1 matching 7 bases. Germline CDR1 is SGHRS and CDR2 is YFSETQ. The CDR3 sequence is 17 residues long. V lost 2 bases to trimming and J lost 0 bases; unmatched junction nucleotides: 7. CDR3 in DNA: TGCGCCAGCAGCTTATACCCGACAGGGTCGAACACCGGGGAGCTGTTTTTT. This sequence encodes CASSLYPTGSNTGELFF.

V and J are TRBV6-5 and TRBJ2-7; the match to TRBD2 covers 9 bases. The trim removed 0 bases at V and 10 bases at J, leaving 10 bases unmatched. The CDR3 has 15 residues. CDR1 is MNHEY and CDR2 is SVGAGI in the germline V gene. CDR3: CASSYSRAGGRIQYF. The CDR3 DNA sequence: TGTGCCAGCAGTTACTCCCGAGCGGGAGGAAGGATTCAGTACTTC.

This clone was seen once. The chain uses TRBV4-1 and TRBJ2-1; D unresolved. Trimming stripped 5 bases from V and 7 bases from J, with 6 bases between. This CDR3 has 11 amino acids. CDR1 and CDR2 (germline): MGHRA, YSYEKL. The CDR3 DNA follows: TGCGCCAGCAGCACCGGGAATGAGCAGTTCTTC. Translation: CASSTGNEQFF.

The genes are TRBV7-2 and TRBJ2-7; no clear D. Germline V gene lookup returns CDR1 SGHTA and CDR2 FQGNSA. The CDR3 length is 12 residues. V was trimmed by 1 base and J by 3 bases, leaving 4 bases between them. This CDR3 reads CASSLVFYEQYF. The CDR3 nucleotides read TGTGCCAGCAGCTTAGTATTCTACGAGCAGTACTTC.